What follows describes a single T cell receptor beta chain. Its antigen remains undetermined. Per-nucleotide qualities are absent, and no much larger clonotype sits a single base away. This sample is drawn from a study of beta chain features in type 1 diabetes (dated by TCRdb to between 2018 and 2020). In the study overall: Mean age, gender distribution, total cell number and subset yield did not differ between patients and healthy donors. A total of 100 million to 140 million sorted cells were examined across all samples, and the number of cells per subset was strongly correlated with RNA yield. In the study, TCRB repertoires of sorted circulating CD4+ T cell subsets from recently diagnosed type 1 diabetes patients were compared with those of matched healthy donors. Whereas all 30 or so donors provided naive and central memory subsets, regulatory and stem cell-like memory subsets were isolated from just 8 patients and about 8 healthy donors.

What the study reported, not specific to this receptor: At VDJ recombination sites, patients with type 1 diabetes made fewer insertions and deleted more nucleotides, a pattern implying thymic rearrangement abnormalities. HLA sub-analyses involved small numbers of individuals, so any influence of HLA type on TCRB rearrangement remained unresolved. Because cDNA was sequenced instead of genomic DNA, activated cells with high expression could be over-represented, although the groups did not differ in activation or CD3 levels. The naive, central memory and regulatory TCRB repertoires appeared to resemble one another more closely among patients than among healthy donors. Type 1 diabetes patients showed a moderate but significant shortening of TCRB CDR3 length in all four CD4+ subsets. PCR may preferentially amplify shorter templates, but because patient and control samples were amplified and corrected together, any resulting skew would affect both groups equally.

All of the isolated RNA was reverse transcribed with the High Capacity cDNA Reverse Transcription Kit, so expressed TCRB transcripts were sequenced. Naive, central memory and regulatory T cell samples underwent deep immunoSEQ sequencing, averaging roughly 3.3 million total reads per sample. Sorted cells were lysed in RLT buffer, and RNA was extracted using DNase-treated RNeasy Micro or Mini kits according to cell number. Each cell subset was processed on its own to prevent cross-contamination, while patient and healthy donor samples were processed together. Using the immunoSEQ multiplex PCR, TCRB sequences were amplified from cDNA into 87-bp fragments spanning the CDR3 region. Sequencing of the amplicons was performed on the Illumina HiSeq platform. Under the source paper's analysis protocol: Synthetic template baselines were used to correct PCR bias computationally, reads within Hamming distance 2 were collapsed, and singletons that could not be merged were discarded. Reads were aligned against IMGT so that V, D and J genes, CDR3 length and insertions or deletions at six rearrangement sites could be assigned. Within each subset, clonotype counts were normalized to sorted cell number, after which true diversity and Gini coefficients were computed with the tcR R package. The overlap coefficient, calculated on TCRB nucleotide sequences, was used to measure repertoire sharing. As a proxy for the pre-selection repertoire, out-of-frame TCRB sequences from naive cells were analyzed. TCRdb mirrors the immuneACCESS table, restricted to in-frame sequences. Some clones are absent from its copies; in checked studies, under half trace to an unresolved V gene, and the reason for the others is unknown. V, J and clone size derive from that table, while D and trimming were established from the DNA sequence. This sample has some 410,000 clones in its table, and roughly 11% of those were observed once. The ten largest account for over 0.035% of the sample.

Each donor gave one peripheral blood draw, roughly 120 mL on average, collected into heparinised tubes. Using a panel that included CD45RO, CCR7, CD25, CD127, CD95 and CD27, naive, central memory, regulatory and stem cell-like memory CD4+ T cells were sorted on a BD FACSAria II. A purity above 95% was achieved for all sorted populations. PBMCs were isolated right away by Lymphoprep density gradient centrifugation and were stained directly, without culture. Samples were stained and sorted in pairs, with one healthy donor and one patient per experiment, so that batch effects were minimized. The specimen was naive CD4+ T cells from blood. The cell subset or site label corresponds to: true naive CD4+ T cells. This receptor was obtained from a woman in her late teens or twenties in good health.

In nucleotides, the sequence is TGTGCCAGCAGCGCTGACAGGTCCCTCGGTGGCTACACCTTC. Its translation is CASSADRSLGGYTF. The chain is assembled from TRBV9 and TRBJ1-2; a weak D assignment points to TRBD1 (6 bases agree). V loses 3 bases, J loses 7 bases, and the germline ends lie 16 bases apart. Reading from cysteine to phenylalanine, the CDR3 counts 14 amino acids. Only the CDR3 part of the read is kept: 42 bases, read in frame from the first base. From a lookup of the germline V gene, CDR1 and CDR2 are SGDLS and YYNGEE.